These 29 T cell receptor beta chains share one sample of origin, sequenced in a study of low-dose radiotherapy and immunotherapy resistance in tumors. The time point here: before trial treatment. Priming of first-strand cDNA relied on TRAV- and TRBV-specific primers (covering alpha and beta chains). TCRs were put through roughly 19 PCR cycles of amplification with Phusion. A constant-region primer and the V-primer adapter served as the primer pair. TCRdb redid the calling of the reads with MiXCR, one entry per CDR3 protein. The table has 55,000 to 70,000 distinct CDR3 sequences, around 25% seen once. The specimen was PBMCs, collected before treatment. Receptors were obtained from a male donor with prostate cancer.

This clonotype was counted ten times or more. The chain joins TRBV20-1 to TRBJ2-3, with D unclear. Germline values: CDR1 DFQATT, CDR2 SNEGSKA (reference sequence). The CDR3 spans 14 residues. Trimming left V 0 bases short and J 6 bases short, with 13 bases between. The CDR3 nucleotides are TGCAGTGCTAGAGATCCCGTTTTCCATGATACGCAGTATTTT. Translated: CSARDPVFHDTQYF.

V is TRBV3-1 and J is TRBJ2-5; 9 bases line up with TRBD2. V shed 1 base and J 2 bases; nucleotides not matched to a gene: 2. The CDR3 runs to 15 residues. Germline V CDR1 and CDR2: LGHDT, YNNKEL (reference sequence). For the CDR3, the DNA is TGTGCCAGCAGCCAAGCTAGCGGGATTCAAGAGACCCAGTACTTC. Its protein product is CASSQASGIQETQYF.

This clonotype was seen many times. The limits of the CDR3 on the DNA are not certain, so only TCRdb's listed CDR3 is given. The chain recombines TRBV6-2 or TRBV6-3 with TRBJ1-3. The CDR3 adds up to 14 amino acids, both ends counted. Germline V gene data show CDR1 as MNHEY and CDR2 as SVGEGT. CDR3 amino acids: CASSTSDGGNTIYF.

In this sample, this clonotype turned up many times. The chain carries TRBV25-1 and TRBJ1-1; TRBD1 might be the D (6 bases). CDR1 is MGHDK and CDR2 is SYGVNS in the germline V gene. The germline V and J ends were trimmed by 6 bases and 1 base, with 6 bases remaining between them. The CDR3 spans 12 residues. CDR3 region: CASRGANTEAFF. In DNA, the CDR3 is TGTGCCAGCAGGGGGGCGAACACTGAAGCTTTCTTT.

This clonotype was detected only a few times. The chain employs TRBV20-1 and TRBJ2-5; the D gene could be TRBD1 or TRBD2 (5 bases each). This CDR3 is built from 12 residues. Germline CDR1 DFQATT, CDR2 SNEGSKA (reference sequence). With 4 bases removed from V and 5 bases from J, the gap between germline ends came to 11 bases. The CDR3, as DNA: TGCAGTGCTACGGACTGGGGGGAGACCCAGTACTTC. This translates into CSATDWGETQYF.

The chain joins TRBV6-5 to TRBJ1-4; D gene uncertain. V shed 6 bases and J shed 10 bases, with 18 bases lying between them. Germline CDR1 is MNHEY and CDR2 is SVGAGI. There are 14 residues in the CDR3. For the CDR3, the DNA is TGTGCCAGCAGAGGTCCGGGCTCGGGTGGAAAACTGTTTTTT. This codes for CASRGPGSGGKLFF.

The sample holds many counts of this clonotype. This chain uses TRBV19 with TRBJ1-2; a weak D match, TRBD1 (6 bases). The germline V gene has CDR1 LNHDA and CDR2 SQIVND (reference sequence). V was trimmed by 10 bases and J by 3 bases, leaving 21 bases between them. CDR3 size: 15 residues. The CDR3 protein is CAIGKAQGRHYGYTF. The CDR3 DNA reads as TGTGCCATCGGTAAGGCACAGGGAAGACACTATGGCTACACCTTC.

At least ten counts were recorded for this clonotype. Here the CDR3 DNA reads TGCGCCAGCAGTGAGTCGAGCGGAATCGGAGAGACCCAGTACTTC. As protein: CASSESSGIGETQYF. J is TRBJ2-5 and V is TRBV10-1, with D tentatively TRBD2 (5 bases). This CDR3 has 15 amino acids. The germline V gene encodes CDR1 WNHNN and CDR2 SYGVQD (reference sequence). Trimming shortened V by 0 bases and J by 4 bases, and 12 bases separated the two germline ends.

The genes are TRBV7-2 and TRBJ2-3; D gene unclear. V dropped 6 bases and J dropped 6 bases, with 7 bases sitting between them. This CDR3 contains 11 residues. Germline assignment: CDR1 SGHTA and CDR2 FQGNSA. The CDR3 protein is CASRGKDTQYF. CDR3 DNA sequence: TGTGCCAGCAGGGGCAAGGATACGCAGTATTTT. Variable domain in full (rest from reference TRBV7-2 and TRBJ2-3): GAGVSQSPSNKVTEKGKDVELRCDPISGHTALYWYRQSLGQGLEFLIYFQGNSAPDKSGLPSDRFSAERTGGSVSTLTIQRTQQEDSAVYLCASRGKDTQYFGPGTRLTVL.

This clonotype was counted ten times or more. As DNA, the CDR3 is TGTGCCAGCAGCTTAGCGCATGTAGGGCTGAACACTGAAGCTTTCTTT. Protein: CASSLAHVGLNTEAFF. The chain links TRBV7-8 to TRBJ1-1; D unclear. CDR1 is SGHVS and CDR2 is FQNEAQ in the germline V gene. V lost 0 bases and J lost 0, with 11 bases in between. The CDR3 is made up of 16 amino acids.

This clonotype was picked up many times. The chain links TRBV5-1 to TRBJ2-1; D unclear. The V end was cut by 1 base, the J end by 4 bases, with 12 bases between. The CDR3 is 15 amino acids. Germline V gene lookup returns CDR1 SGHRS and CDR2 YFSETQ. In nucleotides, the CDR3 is TGCGCCAGCAGCTTGACTCCGGTCGGGTACAATGAGCAGTTCTTC. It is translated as CASSLTPVGYNEQFF. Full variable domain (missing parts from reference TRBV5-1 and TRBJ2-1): KAGVTQTPRYLIKTRGQQVTLSCSPISGHRSVSWYQQTPGQGLQFLFEYFSETQRNKGNFPGRFSGRQFSNSRSEMNVSTLELGDSALYLCASSLTPVGYNEQFFGPGTRLTVL.

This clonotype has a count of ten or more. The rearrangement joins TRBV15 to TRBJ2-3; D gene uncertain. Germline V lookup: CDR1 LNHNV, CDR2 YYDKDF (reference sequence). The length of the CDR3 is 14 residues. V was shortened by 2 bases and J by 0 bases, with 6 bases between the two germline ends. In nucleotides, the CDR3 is TGTGCCACCAGCAGATCGCTTAGCACAGATACGCAGTATTTT. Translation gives CATSRSLSTDTQYF.

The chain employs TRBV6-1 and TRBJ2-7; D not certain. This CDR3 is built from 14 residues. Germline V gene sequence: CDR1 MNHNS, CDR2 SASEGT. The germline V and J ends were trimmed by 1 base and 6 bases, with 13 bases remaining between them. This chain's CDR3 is CASSEGRPAGEQYF. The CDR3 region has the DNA TGTGCCAGCAGTGAAGGGCGACCCGCCGGCGAGCAGTACTTC.

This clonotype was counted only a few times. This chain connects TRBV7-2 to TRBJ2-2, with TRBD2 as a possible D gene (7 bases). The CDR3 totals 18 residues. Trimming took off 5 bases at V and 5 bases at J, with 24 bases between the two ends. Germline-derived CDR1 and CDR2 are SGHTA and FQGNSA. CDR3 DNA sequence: TGTGCCAGCAGCCCCTTCCCGGCCGGACTAGGGGGGACCGGGGAGCTGTTTTTT. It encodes CASSPFPAGLGGTGELFF. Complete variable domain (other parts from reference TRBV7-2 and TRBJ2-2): GAGVSQSPSNKVTEKGKDVELRCDPISGHTALYWYRQSLGQGLEFLIYFQGNSAPDKSGLPSDRFSAERTGGSVSTLTIQRTQQEDSAVYLCASSPFPAGLGGTGELFFGEGSRLTVL.

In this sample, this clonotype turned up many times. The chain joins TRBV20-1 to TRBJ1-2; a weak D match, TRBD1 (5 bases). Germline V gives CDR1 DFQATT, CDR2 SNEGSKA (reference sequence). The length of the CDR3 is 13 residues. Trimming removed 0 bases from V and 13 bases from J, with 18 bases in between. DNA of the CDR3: TGCAGTGCTAGAGAAACTCCCCAGGGAAAGGGCACCTTC. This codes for CSARETPQGKGTF.

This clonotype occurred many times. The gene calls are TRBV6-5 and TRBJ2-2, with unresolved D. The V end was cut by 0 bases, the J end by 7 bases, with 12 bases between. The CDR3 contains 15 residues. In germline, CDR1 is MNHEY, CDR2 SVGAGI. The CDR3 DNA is TGTGCCAGCAGTTACTCGTTGACTCCCAGCGGGGAGCTGTTTTTT. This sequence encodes CASSYSLTPSGELFF.

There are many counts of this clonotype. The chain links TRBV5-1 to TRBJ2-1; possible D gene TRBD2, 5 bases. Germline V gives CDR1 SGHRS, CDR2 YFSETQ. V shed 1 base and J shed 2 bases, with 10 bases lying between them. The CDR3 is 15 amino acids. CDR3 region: CASSLRTGTYNEQFF. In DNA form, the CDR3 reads TGCGCCAGCAGCTTGAGAACGGGGACCTACAATGAGCAGTTCTTC.

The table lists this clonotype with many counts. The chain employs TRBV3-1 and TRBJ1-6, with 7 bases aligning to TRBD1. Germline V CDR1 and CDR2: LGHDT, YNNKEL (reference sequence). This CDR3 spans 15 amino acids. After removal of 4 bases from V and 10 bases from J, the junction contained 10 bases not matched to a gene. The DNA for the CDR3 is TGTGCCAGCAGCCTCACGCTCGACAGGGCATCACCCCTCCACTTT. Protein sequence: CASSLTLDRASPLHF. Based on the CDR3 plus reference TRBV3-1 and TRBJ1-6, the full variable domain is DTAVSQTPKYLVTQMGNDKSIKCEQNLGHDTMYWYKQDSKKFLKIMFSYNNKELIINETVPNRFSPKSPDKAHLNLHINSLELGDSAVYFCASSLTLDRASPLHFGNGTRLTVT.

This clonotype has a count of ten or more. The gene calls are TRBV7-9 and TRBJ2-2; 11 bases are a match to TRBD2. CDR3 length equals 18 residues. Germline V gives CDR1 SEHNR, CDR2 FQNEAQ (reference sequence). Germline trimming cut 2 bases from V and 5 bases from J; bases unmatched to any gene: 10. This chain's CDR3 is CASSLKQRLAGLTGELFF. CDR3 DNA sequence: TGTGCCAGCAGCTTAAAACAACGACTAGCGGGATTGACCGGGGAGCTGTTTTTT.

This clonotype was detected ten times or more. For the CDR3, the DNA is TGCAGCGTCACCCCCGGGACAGGGTTTATCGATGAGCAGTTCTTC. This gives the protein CSVTPGTGFIDEQFF. The rearrangement links TRBV29-1 to TRBJ2-1; TRBD1 agrees at 9 bases. V dropped 6 bases and J dropped 8; count of bases not matched to a gene: 14. Germline-derived CDR1 and CDR2 are SQVTM and ANQGSEA. This CDR3 has 15 amino acids.

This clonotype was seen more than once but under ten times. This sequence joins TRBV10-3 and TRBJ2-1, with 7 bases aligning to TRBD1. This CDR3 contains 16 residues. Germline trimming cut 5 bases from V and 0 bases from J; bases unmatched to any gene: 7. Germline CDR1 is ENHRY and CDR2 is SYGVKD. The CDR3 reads CAISSWDSSSYNEQFF. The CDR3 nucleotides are TGTGCCATCAGTTCATGGGACAGCAGCTCCTACAATGAGCAGTTCTTC.

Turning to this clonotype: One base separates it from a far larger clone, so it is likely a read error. The DNA of the CDR3 is TGTGCCAGCAGCACGTACGAGCAGTTCTTC. Translating gives CASSTYEQFF. The chain uses TRBV28 and TRBJ2-1; no firm D call. The CDR3 is 10 amino acids. Germline-derived CDR1 and CDR2 are MDHEN and SYDVKM. V was trimmed by 6 bases and J by 10 bases, leaving 7 bases between them.

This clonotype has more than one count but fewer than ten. CDR3 nucleotides: TGTGCCACCAGCAGACAGACAGTCGGACCGCCCAAGGAGACCCAGTACTTC. This sequence encodes CATSRQTVGPPKETQYF. This chain uses TRBV15 with TRBJ2-5, with a weak D call TRBD1 (5 bases). This CDR3 region has 17 residues. Per the germline V gene, CDR1 is LNHNV and CDR2 is YYDKDF (reference sequence). The ends were cut back, 2 bases at V and 5 bases at J, with 21 bases in the middle.

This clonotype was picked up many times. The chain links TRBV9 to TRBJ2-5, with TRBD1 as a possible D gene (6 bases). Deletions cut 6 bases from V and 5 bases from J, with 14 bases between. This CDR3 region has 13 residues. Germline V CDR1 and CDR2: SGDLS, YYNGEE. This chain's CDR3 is CASNQGGVETQYF. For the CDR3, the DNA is TGTGCCAGCAACCAAGGGGGAGTGGAGACCCAGTACTTC.

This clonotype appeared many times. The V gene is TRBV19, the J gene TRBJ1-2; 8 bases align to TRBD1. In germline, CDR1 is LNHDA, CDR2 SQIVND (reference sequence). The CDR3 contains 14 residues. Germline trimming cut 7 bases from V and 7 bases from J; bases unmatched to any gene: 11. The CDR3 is CASTEGLGQGGYTF. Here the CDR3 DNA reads TGTGCCAGTACTGAGGGCCTCGGACAGGGTGGCTACACCTTC.

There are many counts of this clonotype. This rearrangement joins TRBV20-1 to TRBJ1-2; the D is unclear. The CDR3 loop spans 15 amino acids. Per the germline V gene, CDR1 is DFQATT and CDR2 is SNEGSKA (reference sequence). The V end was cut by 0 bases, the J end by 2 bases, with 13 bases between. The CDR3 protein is CSARDRSNSNYGYTF. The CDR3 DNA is TGCAGTGCTAGAGATCGTTCCAATTCCAACTATGGCTACACCTTC.

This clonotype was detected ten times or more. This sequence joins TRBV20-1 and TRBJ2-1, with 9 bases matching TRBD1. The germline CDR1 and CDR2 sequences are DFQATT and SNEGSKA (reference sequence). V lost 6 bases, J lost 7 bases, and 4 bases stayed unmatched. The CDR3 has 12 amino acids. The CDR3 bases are TGCAGTGCGCCGGACAGGGGAAATGAGCAGTTCTTC. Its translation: CSAPDRGNEQFF.

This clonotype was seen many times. The CDR3 sequence: CASSLQGPRSNQPQHF. CDR3 nucleotides: TGTGCCAGCAGTTTACAGGGACCCCGTAGCAATCAGCCCCAGCATTTT. The chain joins TRBV27 to TRBJ1-5; D is possibly TRBD1 (5 bases). CDR1 and CDR2 (germline): MNHEY, SMNVEV (reference sequence). Trimming pared 2 bases from V and 0 bases from J, leaving 11 bases between. The CDR3 totals 16 residues.

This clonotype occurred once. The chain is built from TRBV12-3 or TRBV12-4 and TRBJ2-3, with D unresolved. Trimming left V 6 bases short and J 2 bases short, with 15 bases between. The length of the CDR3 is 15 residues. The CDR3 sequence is CASSRSSRDTDTQYF. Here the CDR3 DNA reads TGTGCCAGCAGCCGTTCTTCAAGGGACACAGATACGCAGTATTTT.